This T cell receptor beta chain was obtained from a study of quantifying T cell responses using KT2 cells. As for the study in general: RNA was reverse transcribed with TCR alpha and beta constant-region primers. Estimated efficiency of the T4 ligation step was above 8.5% under optimum conditions.

The sample is PBMC spiked with counted cells of clone KT2. This clonotype was detected only a few times. Each cDNA got a UMI-containing oligo ligated at its 3' end. First-round PCR used roughly 4 cycles and beta primers RC1.1 and RC1.2 covering TRBC1 and TRBC2. TCRdb used MiXCR to reprocess the UMI-ligation and nested PCR reads, holding one entry per CDR3 protein. The sample lists 25,000 to 40,000 distinct CDR3 sequences; around a tenth were seen once. The CDR3 is 13 amino acids. Between the trimmed V and J ends, which lost 3 bases and 5 bases, there was a span of 11 bases. The chain uses TRBV12-3 or TRBV12-4 and TRBJ2-7, with D maybe TRBD2 (6 bases). This TCR came from a human donor. The sample was PBMCs spiked with cells of the T cell clone KT2. The CDR3 loop reads CASSFGGTNEQYF. DNA of the CDR3: TGTGCCAGCAGTTTCGGGGGAACTAACGAGCAGTACTTC.